This T cell receptor (beta chain) was profiled in a study of patients and donors after allogeneic stem cell transplantation. TCRdb fed the RT-PCR reads into MiXCR, producing one record per CDR3 protein. The sample records approximately 200,000 distinct CDR3 sequences, 41% being singletons. V was pared by 2 bases and J by 7 bases, with 12 bases between. CDR3 length: 15 residues. Germline V lookup: CDR1 MDHEN, CDR2 SYDVKM. The V and J genes are TRBV28 and TRBJ1-6, with a possible D match to TRBD1 (6 bases). Sample: blood, either unsorted or a sorted T cell fraction (not recorded which). The TCR comes from a human donor who was either an allogeneic HSCT recipient or a stem cell or donor lymphocyte infusion donor (not recorded which). It is not recorded whose cells these are; they may come from a transplant donor. The CDR3 sequence: CASSLDQGRNSPLHF. CDR3 sequence (DNA): TGTGCCAGCAGTTTAGACCAGGGGAGGAATTCACCCCTCCACTTT.